This TCR beta chain is drawn from a study of human thymus T cells (TCRdb year 2020). At the level of the whole study: The study used fewer than ten infant thymus samples plus four related peripheral blood samples to characterize TCR alpha and beta repertoires. The cohort included about 6 male and a couple of female infants, with donor ages spanning 7 to 244 days. The investigation overall reported the following: On average, thymus samples yielded 750,000 to 1,000,000 unique TCRB clonotypes, whereas blood samples yielded 75,000 to 95,000. Usage of V and J gene segments appeared to be biased in both the thymic and the peripheral blood repertoires. The related research found that thymic TCR repertoires overlapped highly between unrelated individuals.

The junction carries 5 bases between V and J, which are trimmed by 7 bases and 7 bases respectively. Spanning cysteine to phenylalanine, the CDR3 consists of 11 amino acids. The only DNA kept is the CDR3, 33 bases in frame from the first base. CDR1 is given as WNHNN and CDR2 as SYGVQD, both from the germline V gene (reference sequence). TCRB and TCRAD loci were amplified from a standardized quantity of quality-controlled genomic DNA using the immunoSEQ multiplex PCR assay. Amplicons spanned the V(D)J region at a length sufficient to cover the CDR3 and identify V and J genes. The amplicons were sequenced on an Illumina platform via the commercial immunoSEQ service. Per the authors' processing: Primer bias and sequencing errors were corrected using previously described methods, and TCRAD and TCRB definitions followed the IMGT database. Analysis of the repertoires was done with immunoSEQ Analyzer 3.0 and VDJTools and included basic statistics, V/J segment usage, diversity estimates, rarefaction and pairwise overlap. To estimate diversity, the Chao1, ChaoE, Efron-Thisted, Shannon and inverse Simpson indices were applied, and diversity was also estimated on datasets down-sampled to the smallest sample. Repertoire overlap was assessed by strict matching of CDR3 nucleotide sequence, V gene and J gene, and clustering was done by Jaccard-based multidimensional scaling. TCRdb mirrors the immuneACCESS table, restricted to in-frame sequences. Some clones are absent from its copies; in checked studies, under half trace to an unresolved V gene, and the reason for the others is unknown. The V and J calls and clone size were taken over from that table, and D and trimming were inferred from the DNA. In this sample the table shows around 70,000 clones, 85% to 95% of which occur a single time. Of the sample, 0.03% to 0.035% is held by the ten largest clones.

Thymus tissue was collected as surgical resects that were removed during corrective cardiac surgery. Donors were immunologically healthy infants undergoing open corrective cardiac surgery for congenital heart defects in Finland. Thymocytes were mechanically released from the tissue and were stored as pellets of about 10-30 million cells at -70 degrees C. A QIAsymphony instrument was used to extract genomic DNA from the frozen cell pellets. In the case of this clone: Its antigen has not been determined. Per-base quality was not reported, and no clone a single base away is much larger than it.

The sequence links TRBV10-1 to TRBJ1-6, with the D gene not confidently named. The material sequenced was thymus tissue. The sequence was collected from a girl under three years old with a congenital heart defect but otherwise immunologically healthy. The DNA sequence follows: TGCGCCAGCACCAAGAATTCACCCCTCCACTTT. Protein translation: CASTKNSPLHF.